This section outlines one TCR beta chain sequence together with its context. Its antigen is undetermined. Clones were read by immunoSEQ multiplex PCR, and TCRdb kept only the in-frame ones, dropping some. The sample consists of 300,000 or so clones, roughly 71% of them appearing once. These data come from a study of cytotoxic CD8 clonotypes in ibrutinib-treated CLL. The wider study: Samples had a mean of around 230,000 productive templates and tens of thousands of productive rearrangements.

For TCR beta libraries, about 2 micrograms of genomic DNA were obtained from cryopreserved PBMCs. Germline V CDR1 and CDR2: MNHEY, SMNVEV (reference sequence). V was pared by 3 bases and J by 2 bases, with 17 bases between. The CDR3 sequence is 16 residues long. Study-wide results and limits: The times at which samples were taken varied between sustained-remission and progressing patients.

The sequence was obtained from a human donor with chronic lymphocytic leukemia. This chain uses TRBV27 with TRBJ2-7; tentatively, D is TRBD2 (6 bases). Sequencing was performed on PBMCs, taken after 36 months of ibrutinib treatment. CDR3 sequence (DNA): TGTGCCAGCAGTTTGCGGCATTTAGCGGATACCTACGAGCAGTACTTC. Translated, it gives CASSLRHLADTYEQYF.